These 2 T cell receptor beta chains came from one sample sequenced in a study of PD-1 blockade in mismatch repair-deficient tumors. Sequencing was performed with immunoSEQ multiplex PCR; in TCRdb, only in-frame clones are kept and a portion is missing. Seen here are under 25,000 clones, about 83% observed once, and the top ten hold over 15%. The sample here was peripheral blood, taken 2 weeks after starting pembrolizumab. These receptor sequences come from an adult with mismatch repair-deficient cancer.

V gene TRBV13 combines with J gene TRBJ2-1; D gene ambiguous. The CDR3 totals 14 residues. V shed 4 bases and J shed 6 bases, with 13 bases lying between them. The V gene's germline CDR1 is PRHDT and CDR2 FYEKMQ (reference sequence). The DNA for the CDR3 is TGTGCCAGCAGCTCCACTGTTCGGCGCAATGAGCAGTTCTTC. Encoded protein: CASSSTVRRNEQFF.

The chain has TRBV4-1 and TRBJ1-1; no clear D. CDR1 is MGHRA, CDR2 YSYEKL, per germline. The V and J ends lost 0 bases and 7 bases respectively, with 18 bases between them. The CDR3 runs to 16 residues. This chain's CDR3 is CASSQDATYGVLEAFF. In DNA, the CDR3 is TGCGCCAGCAGCCAAGATGCGACCTACGGGGTTCTTGAAGCTTTCTTT.